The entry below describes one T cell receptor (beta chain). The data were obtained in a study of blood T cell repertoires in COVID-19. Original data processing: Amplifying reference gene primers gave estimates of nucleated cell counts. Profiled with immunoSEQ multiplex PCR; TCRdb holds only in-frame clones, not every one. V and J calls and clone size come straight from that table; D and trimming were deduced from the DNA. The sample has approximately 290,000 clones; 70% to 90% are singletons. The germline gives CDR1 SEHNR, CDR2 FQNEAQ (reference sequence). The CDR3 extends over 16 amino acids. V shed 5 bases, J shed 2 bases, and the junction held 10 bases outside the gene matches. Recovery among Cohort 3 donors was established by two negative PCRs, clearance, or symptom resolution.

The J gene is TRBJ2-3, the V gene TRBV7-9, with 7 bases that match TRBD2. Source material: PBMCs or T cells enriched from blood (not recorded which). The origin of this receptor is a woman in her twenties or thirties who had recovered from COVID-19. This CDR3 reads CASSLSSGRATDTQYF. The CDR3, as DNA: TGTGCCAGCAGCCTTTCCTCGGGGAGGGCCACAGATACGCAGTATTTT.